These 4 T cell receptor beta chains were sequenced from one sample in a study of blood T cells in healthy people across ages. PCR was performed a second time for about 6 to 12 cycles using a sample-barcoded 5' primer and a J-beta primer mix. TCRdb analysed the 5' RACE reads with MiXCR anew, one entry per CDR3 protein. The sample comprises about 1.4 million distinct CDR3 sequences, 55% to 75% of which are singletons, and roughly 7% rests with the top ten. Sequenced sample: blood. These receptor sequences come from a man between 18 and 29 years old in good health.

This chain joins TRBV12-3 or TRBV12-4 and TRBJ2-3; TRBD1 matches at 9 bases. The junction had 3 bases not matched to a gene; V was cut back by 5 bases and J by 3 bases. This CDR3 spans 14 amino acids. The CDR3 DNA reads TGTGCCAGCAGTGGGACAGGGCAGACAGATACGCAGTATTTT. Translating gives CASSGTGQTDTQYF.

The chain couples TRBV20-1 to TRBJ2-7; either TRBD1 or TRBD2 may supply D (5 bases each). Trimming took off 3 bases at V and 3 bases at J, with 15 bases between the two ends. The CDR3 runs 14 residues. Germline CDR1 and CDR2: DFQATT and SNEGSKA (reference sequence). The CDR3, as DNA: TGCAGTGCTAGTATCGGGGCTTTGGGCTACGAGCAGTACTTC. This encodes CSASIGALGYEQYF.

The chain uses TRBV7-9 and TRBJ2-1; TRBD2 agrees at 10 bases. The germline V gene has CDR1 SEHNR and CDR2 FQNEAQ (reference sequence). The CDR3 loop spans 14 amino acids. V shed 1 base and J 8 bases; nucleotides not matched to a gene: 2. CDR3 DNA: TGTGCCAGCAGCTTAGATCTAGCGGGAGATGAGCAGTTCTTC. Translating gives CASSLDLAGDEQFF.

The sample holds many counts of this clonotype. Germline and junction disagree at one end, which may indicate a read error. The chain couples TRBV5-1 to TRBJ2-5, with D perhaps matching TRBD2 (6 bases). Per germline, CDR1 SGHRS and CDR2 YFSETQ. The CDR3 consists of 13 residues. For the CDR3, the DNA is TGTGCCAGCAGCTTGGAGGGCGAGGAGACCCAGTACTTC. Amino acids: CASSLEGEETQYF. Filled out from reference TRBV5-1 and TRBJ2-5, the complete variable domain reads KAGVTQTPRYLIKTRGQQVTLSCSPISGHRSVSWYQQTPGQGLQFLFEYFSETQRNKGNFPGRFSGRQFSNSRSEMNVSTLELGDSALYLCASSLEGEETQYFGPGTRLLVL.